This T cell receptor beta chain originates from a study of metastatic and nonmetastatic thyroid tumors. Across the whole study: Across peripheral blood and tumor or nodule tissue samples taken from malignant and benign thyroid patients, the repertoires were compared with one another.

The CDR3 consists of 15 residues. The junction had 8 bases not matched to a gene; V was cut back by 7 bases and J by 3 bases. CDR1 is SNHLY, CDR2 FYNNEI, per germline. None of the patients had undergone any treatment ahead of thyroid surgery. Per the study methods: A distant-metastasis classifier for papillary thyroid cancer was built using CDR3 differences across clinicopathological groups. With MiXCR, TCRdb reprocessed the PCR reads. What appears here as the V and J calls and clone size reflects TCRdb's work, not the paper's. The sample lists more than 10,000 clones; roughly 21% were seen once. This clone was found a few times.

The sample was adjacent normal tissue. The J gene is TRBJ2-2, the V gene TRBV2; 7 bases are a match to TRBD1. The TCR was taken from a female donor with papillary thyroid cancer or a benign thyroid nodule (not recorded which). Some clones in this sample may be carry-over from other donors' samples. The CDR3 spells CASIHDRVDTGELFF. Here the CDR3 DNA reads TGTGCCAGCATCCACGACAGGGTGGACACCGGGGAGCTGTTTTTT.